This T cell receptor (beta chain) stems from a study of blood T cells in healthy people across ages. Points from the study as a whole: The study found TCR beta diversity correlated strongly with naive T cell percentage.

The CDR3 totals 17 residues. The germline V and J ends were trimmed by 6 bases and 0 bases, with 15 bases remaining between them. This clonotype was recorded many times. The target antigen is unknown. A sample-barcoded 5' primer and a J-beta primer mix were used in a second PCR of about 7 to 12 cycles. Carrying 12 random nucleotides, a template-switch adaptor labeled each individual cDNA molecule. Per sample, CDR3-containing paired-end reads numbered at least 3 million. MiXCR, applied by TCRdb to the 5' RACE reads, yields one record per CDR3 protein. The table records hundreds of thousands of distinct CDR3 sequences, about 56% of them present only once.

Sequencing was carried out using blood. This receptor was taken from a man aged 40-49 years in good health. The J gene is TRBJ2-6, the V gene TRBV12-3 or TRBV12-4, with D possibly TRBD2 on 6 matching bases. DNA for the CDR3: TGTGCCAGCAGCTCCCTCCGGGGGAACTCTGGGGCCAACGTCCTGACTTTC. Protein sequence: CASSSLRGNSGANVLTF.